A selection of T cell receptor beta chains follows, all from one sample in a study of blood T cell repertoires in COVID-19. Generated by immunoSEQ multiplex PCR, the TCRdb table keeps only in-frame clones and is missing some. The table shows 310,000 or so clones, with about 83% occurring only once. Sequenced: peripheral blood. All receptors derive from a woman between 45 and 60 years old with acute or convalescent COVID-19. Both conserved end residues are part of each CDR3. The D gene is left open where the match is weak. The listing skips clone size in some rows; elsewhere it reads once, few, many or a size class.

j_call d_call clone_size v_call cdr3_nt cdr3_aa
TRBJ2-5 TRBD2 - TRBV7-3 TGTGCCAGCAGCCGGACTAGCGGAGGGGAGACCCAGTACTTC CASSRTSGGETQYF
TRBJ2-5 TRBD2 - TRBV10-3 TGTGCCATCAGTGAGAGGACTAGCGGGTTCCAAGAGACCCAGTACTTC CAISERTSGFQETQYF
TRBJ2-2 TRBD2 - TRBV24-1 TGTGCCACCAGTGAAGCGGGGGGCCCAGAGGGCGGGGAGCTGTTTTTT CATSEAGGPEGGELFF
TRBJ1-4 TRBD1 - TRBV6-6 TGTGCCAGCAGTTATCCCGGGACAGGGGGGGAAAAACTGTTTTTT CASSYPGTGGEKLFF
TRBJ2-7 TRBD1 - TRBV7-9 TGTGCCAGCAGCCTACGACAGGGTCCCTACGAGCAGTACTTC CASSLRQGPYEQYF
TRBJ1-1 - - TRBV6-1 TGTGCCAGCAGTGAAAGCGTCCACACTGAAGCTTTCTTT CASSESVHTEAFF
TRBJ1-2 - - TRBV29-1 TGCAGCGTTGGAGGGGGAACCTATGGCTACACCTTC CSVGGGTYGYTF
TRBJ1-4 - once TRBV13 TGTGCCAGCAGCGCCCTCAGTCCCACTAATGAAAAACTGTTTTTT CASSALSPTNEKLFF
TRBJ1-1 - many TRBV7-8 TGTGCCAGCAGCTTACCTAATCCGAACACTGAAGCTTTCTTT CASSLPNPNTEAFF
TRBJ1-3 TRBD1 - TRBV5-4 TGTGCCAGCAGCTTGCTCCCGGGACAGAGCTCTGGAAACACCATATATTTT CASSLLPGQSSGNTIYF
TRBJ1-2 - - TRBV30 TGTGCCTGGAGTCCAGGGAACTATGGCTACACCTTC CAWSPGNYGYTF
TRBJ1-5 - - TRBV7-9 TGTGCCAGCAGCTCCCTACAGGGTAAGGGCAATCAGCCCCAGCATTTT CASSSLQGKGNQPQHF
TRBJ2-1 - - TRBV24-1 TGTGCCACCAGTGATGGGACTCCCAATGAGCAGTTCTTC CATSDGTPNEQFF
TRBJ2-2 TRBD2 - TRBV24-1 TGTGCCACACAGACTAGCGGGGGCGCGAACACCGGGGAGCTGTTTTTT CATQTSGGANTGELFF
TRBJ1-2 - few TRBV12-5 TGTGCTAGTGGTTATGATGGGGAGTATGGCTACACCTTC CASGYDGEYGYTF
TRBJ2-5 - - TRBV5-1 TGCGCCAGCAGCTTTAGGACAGTCCAAGAGACCCAGTACTTC CASSFRTVQETQYF
TRBJ1-4 - - TRBV30 TGTGCCTGGAGTGTAACAGGGAATTCGGGAAAACTGTTTTTT CAWSVTGNSGKLFF
TRBJ1-2 TRBD1 - TRBV4-2 TGTGCCAGCAGCCAAGAACTCGACAGGGTCTATGGCTACACCTTC CASSQELDRVYGYTF
TRBJ1-2 - - TRBV24-1 TGTGCCACCAGTGAGCAGGGTAACTATGGCTACACCTTC CATSEQGNYGYTF
TRBJ2-2 TRBD1 few TRBV10-1 TGCGCCAGCAGCCCGGACAGGGGGGTAAGGGCCGGGGAGCTGTTTTTT CASSPDRGVRAGELFF
TRBJ1-2 TRBD1 - TRBV5-1 TGCGCCAGCAGCTTGGGACAGGGACCCCTCTATGGCTACACCTTC CASSLGQGPLYGYTF
TRBJ1-2 - - TRBV7-9 TGTGCCAGCAGCCCCCAGGGAAGTGGTGGCTACACCTTC CASSPQGSGGYTF
TRBJ2-2 TRBD2 - TRBV2 TGTGCCAGCAGTGGGACTAGCCGCACCGGGGAGCTGTTTTTT CASSGTSRTGELFF
TRBJ1-6 TRBD1 - TRBV30 TGTGCCTGGAGTTTAGGGACAGGCAATTCACCCCTCCACTTT CAWSLGTGNSPLHF
TRBJ1-1 - - TRBV7-3 TGTGCCAGCAGCTTATCGGGGGGAGACACTGAAGCTTTCTTT CASSLSGGDTEAFF
TRBJ2-3 TRBD1 - TRBV7-9 TGTGCCAGCAGTCTAGGGTCAGGACAGGGGGCCACAGATACGCAGTATTTT CASSLGSGQGATDTQYF
TRBJ2-3 TRBD1 - TRBV7-2 TGTGCCAGCAGCTTACAACAGGGGAGTGGGACAGATACGCAGTATTTT CASSLQQGSGTDTQYF
TRBJ1-4 TRBD1 - TRBV27 TGTGCCAGCGGTAGACAGGGGGTCGCCCATGAAAAACTGTTTTTT CASGRQGVAHEKLFF
TRBJ1-1 - - TRBV2 TGTGCCAGCAGTGGGCCGGTCGGAGCTGAAGCTTTCTTT CASSGPVGAEAFF
TRBJ1-1 - - TRBV2 TGTGCCAGCACCACCGGGACTTTGAACACTGAAGCTTTCTTT CASTTGTLNTEAFF
TRBJ1-4 TRBD1 - TRBV9 TGTGCCAGCAGCGTAGGTCGACAGGGCAGTGAAAAACTGTTTTTT CASSVGRQGSEKLFF
TRBJ2-2 - - TRBV6-4 TGTGCCAGCAGTGTGGACAACCCCACCGGGGAGCTGTTTTTT CASSVDNPTGELFF
TRBJ2-3 - - TRBV7-2 TGTGCCAGCAGCATCGGGTTTACCACAGATACGCAGTATTTT CASSIGFTTDTQYF
TRBJ2-1 - - TRBV7-8 TGTGCCAGCAGCATCACGCGGGACGGCGAGCAGTTCTTC CASSITRDGEQFF
TRBJ1-1 TRBD1 few TRBV7-9 TGTGCCAGCAGACCCTCGGGGGCACAGGGGGCTAGTGGGGCTTTCTTT CASRPSGAQGASGAFF
TRBJ2-5 TRBD2 - TRBV29-1 TGCAGCGTCGCCGGACTAGCGGGAGGTGAGACCCAGTACTTC CSVAGLAGGETQYF
TRBJ2-1 - - TRBV5-1 TGCGCCAGCCCGGACTATTCCTACAATGAGCAGTTCTTC CASPDYSYNEQFF
TRBJ1-1 - - TRBV27 TGTGCCAGCAGTAATAGGGGGACTGAAGCTTTCTTT CASSNRGTEAFF
TRBJ1-6 - - TRBV2 TGTGCCAGCAGTGCGTCTGATAATTCACCCCTCCACTTT CASSASDNSPLHF
TRBJ1-1 - - TRBV18 TGTGCCAGCTCACCAGATCCCGGGTGGACTGAAGCTTTCTTT CASSPDPGWTEAFF
TRBJ1-2 - few TRBV5-4 TGTGCCAGCAGCTTTGACAGCAACTATGGCTACACCTTC CASSFDSNYGYTF
TRBJ1-5 - - TRBV12-3/TRBV12-4 TGTGCCAGCAGTTTTAATAGCAATCAGCCCCAGCATTTT CASSFNSNQPQHF
TRBJ1-2 TRBD1 few TRBV6-2/TRBV6-3 TGTGCCAGCAGCGACAGGGGTGAGAACTATGGCTACACCTTC CASSDRGENYGYTF
TRBJ2-1 TRBD2 - TRBV10-1 TGCGCCAGCAGTGAGTCGCGGTCTAGCGGGGGTGGGGAGCAGTTCTTC CASSESRSSGGGEQFF
TRBJ1-2 - - TRBV3-1/TRBV3-2 TGTGCCAGCAGCCAAGATGGAGGGAACTATGGCTACACCTTC CASSQDGGNYGYTF
TRBJ1-4 - - TRBV5-1 TGCGCCAGCAGCTTGGGACAGTTGAATGAAAAACTGTTTTTT CASSLGQLNEKLFF
TRBJ1-5 TRBD1 few TRBV7-9 TGTGCCAGCAGCTCACTAACCGGGACAGGGGTCAATCAGCCCCAGCATTTT CASSSLTGTGVNQPQHF
TRBJ1-2 TRBD1 - TRBV19 TGTGCCAGTAGCCCGACAGGGAGCAACTATGGCTACACCTTC CASSPTGSNYGYTF
TRBJ2-1 - - TRBV30 TGTGCCTGGACTAGCGAAGTAGCTAATGAGCAGTTCTTC CAWTSEVANEQFF